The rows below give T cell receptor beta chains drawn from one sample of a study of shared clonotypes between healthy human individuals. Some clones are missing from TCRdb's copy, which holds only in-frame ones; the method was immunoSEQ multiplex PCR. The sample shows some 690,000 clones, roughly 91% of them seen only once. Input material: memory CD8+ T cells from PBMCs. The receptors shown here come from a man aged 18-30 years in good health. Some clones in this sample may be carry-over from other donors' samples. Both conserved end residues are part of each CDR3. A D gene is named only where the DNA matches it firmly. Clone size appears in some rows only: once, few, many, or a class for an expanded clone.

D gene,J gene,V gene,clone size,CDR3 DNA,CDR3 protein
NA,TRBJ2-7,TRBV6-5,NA,TGTGCCAGCAGTGGGACCGCACCTGCCTACGAGCAGTACTTC,CASSGTAPAYEQYF
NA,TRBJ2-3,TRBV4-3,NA,TGCGCCAGCAGCCAAGAGGACAAAACCCCCACAGATACGCAGTATTTT,CASSQEDKTPTDTQYF
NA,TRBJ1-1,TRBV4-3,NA,TGCGCCAGCAGCCAAGATCCCGACTACACTGAAGCTTTCTTT,CASSQDPDYTEAFF
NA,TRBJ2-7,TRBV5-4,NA,TGTGCCAGCAGCCCCGATGGGGCTTCCTACGAGCAGTACTTC,CASSPDGASYEQYF
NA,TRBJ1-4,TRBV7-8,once,TGTGCCAGCAGCTTGGGGTGGGGATTCGGTGAAAAACTGTTTTTT,CASSLGWGFGEKLFF
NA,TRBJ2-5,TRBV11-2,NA,TGTGCCAGCAGCCACTCTTCCCCAGATCGGCGAGAGACCCAGTACTTC,CASSHSSPDRRETQYF
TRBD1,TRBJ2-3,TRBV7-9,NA,TGTGCCAGCAGCTCGGGGGACAGGGGCACAAATACGCAGTATTTT,CASSSGDRGTNTQYF
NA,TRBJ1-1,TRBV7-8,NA,TGTGCCCTCAGGGGTGGGGAGAACGCTGAAGCTTTCTTT,CALRGGENAEAFF
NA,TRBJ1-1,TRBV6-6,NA,TGTGCCAGCAGCCCGGGGTGGATTCTGAACACTGAAGCTTTCTTT,CASSPGWILNTEAFF
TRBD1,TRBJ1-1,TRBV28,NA,TGTGCCAGCAGAATTCCCCGGACAGGACTGATTGAAGCTTTCTTT,CASRIPRTGLIEAFF
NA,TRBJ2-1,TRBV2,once,TGTGCCAGCACGGGGGACTCCTTCAATGAGCAGTTCTTC,CASTGDSFNEQFF
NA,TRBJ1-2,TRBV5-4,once,TGTGCCAGCAGCATAACAGGGTACTATGGCTACACCTTC,CASSITGYYGYTF
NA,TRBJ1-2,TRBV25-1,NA,TGTGCCAGCAGTGACGAGTGGAGCTATGGCTACACCTTC,CASSDEWSYGYTF
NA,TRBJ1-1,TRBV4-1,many,TGCGCCAGCAGCCAGTCGGGACATCCGAACACTGAAGCTTTCTTT,CASSQSGHPNTEAFF